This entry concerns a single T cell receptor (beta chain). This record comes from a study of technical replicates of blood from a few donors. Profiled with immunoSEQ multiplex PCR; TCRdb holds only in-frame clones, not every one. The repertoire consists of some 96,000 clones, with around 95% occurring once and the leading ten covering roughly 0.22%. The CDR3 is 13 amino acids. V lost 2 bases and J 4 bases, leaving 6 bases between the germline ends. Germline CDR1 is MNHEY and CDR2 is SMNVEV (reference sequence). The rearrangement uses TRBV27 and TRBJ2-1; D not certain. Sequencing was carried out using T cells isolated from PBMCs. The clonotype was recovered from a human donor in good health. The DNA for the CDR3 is TGTGCCAGCAGTTTAGTACTTTACAATGAGCAGTTCTTC. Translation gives CASSLVLYNEQFF.